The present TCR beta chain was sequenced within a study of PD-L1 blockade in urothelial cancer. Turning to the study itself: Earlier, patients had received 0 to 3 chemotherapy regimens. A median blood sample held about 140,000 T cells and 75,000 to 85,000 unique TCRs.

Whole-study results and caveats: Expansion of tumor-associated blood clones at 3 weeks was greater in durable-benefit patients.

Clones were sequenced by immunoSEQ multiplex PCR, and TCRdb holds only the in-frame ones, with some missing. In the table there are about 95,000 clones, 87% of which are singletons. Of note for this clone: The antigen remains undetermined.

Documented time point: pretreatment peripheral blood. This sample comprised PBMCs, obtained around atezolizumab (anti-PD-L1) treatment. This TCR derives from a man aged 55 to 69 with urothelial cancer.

CDR3 coding DNA: TGTGCCAGCAGCGTCACAGGGGGCGCTACTGGGGCCAACGTCCTGACTTTC. Its translation: CASSVTGGATGANVLTF. The chain has TRBV7-6 and TRBJ2-6, with 9 bases aligning to TRBD1. The CDR3 is 17 amino acids. The germline gives CDR1 SGHVS, CDR2 FNYEAQ. V lost 5 bases to trimming and J lost 2 bases; unmatched junction nucleotides: 7.